This TCR beta chain stems from a study of shared clonotypes between healthy human individuals. Notes on the study in general: Relative to their counterparts shared across all four donors, non-shared clonotypes exhibited diminished generation probabilities.

The protocol was immunoSEQ multiplex PCR, while the TCRdb copy is restricted to in-frame clones and leaves out a portion. Here the sample spans approximately 1,000,000 clones, 60% to 85% being singletons. About this clone: Its antigen is undetermined.

Sequenced sample: memory CD4+ T cells from PBMCs. As for subset: CD45RA-negative fraction. This TCR came from a man between 18 and 35 years old in good health. Some clones in this sample may be carry-over from other donors' samples.

CDR3 protein: CASTAQMGSTEAFF. The DNA of the CDR3 is TGTGCCAGCACCGCCCAGATGGGTTCTACTGAAGCTTTCTTT. The chain joins TRBV5-8 to TRBJ1-1; no clear D. The CDR3 loop spans 14 amino acids. Germline V gives CDR1 SGHTS, CDR2 YDEGEE. Trimming removed 6 bases from V and 5 bases from J, with 17 bases in between. Full variable domain (rest looked up from reference TRBV5-8 and TRBJ1-1): EAGVTQSPTHLIKTRGQQATLRCSPISGHTSVYWYQQALGLGLQFLLWYDEGEERNRGNFPPRFSGRQFPNYSSELNVNALELEDSALYLCASTAQMGSTEAFFGQGTRLTVV.